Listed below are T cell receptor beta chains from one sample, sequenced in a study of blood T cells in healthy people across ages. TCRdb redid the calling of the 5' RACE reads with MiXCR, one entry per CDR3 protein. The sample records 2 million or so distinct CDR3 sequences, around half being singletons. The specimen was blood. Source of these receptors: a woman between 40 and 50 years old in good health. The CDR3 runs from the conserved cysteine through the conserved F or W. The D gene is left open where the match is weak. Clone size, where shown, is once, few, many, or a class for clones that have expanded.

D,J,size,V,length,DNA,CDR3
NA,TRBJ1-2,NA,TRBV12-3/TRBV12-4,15,TGTGCCAGCAGTTTGGTGGAGGGACGAGGCTATGGCTACACCTTC,CASSLVEGRGYGYTF
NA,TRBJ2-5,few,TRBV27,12,TGTGCCAGCAGTCCCTCCTTGGGGACCCAGTACTTC,CASSPSLGTQYF
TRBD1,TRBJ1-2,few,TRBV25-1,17,TGTGCCAGCAGTGATTACCCGGGACAGGGGCCCGACTATGGCTACACCTTC,CASSDYPGQGPDYGYTF
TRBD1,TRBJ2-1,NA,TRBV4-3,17,TGCGCCAGCAGCCAAGATCTCTACAGGGGAGTTCCAGATGAGCAGTTCTTC,CASSQDLYRGVPDEQFF
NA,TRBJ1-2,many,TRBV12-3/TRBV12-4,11,TGTGCCAGCAGCCGAGTATTTGGCTACACCTTC,CASSRVFGYTF
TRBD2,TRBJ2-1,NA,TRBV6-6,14,TGTGCCAGCGGTGTTAAGCGGGGGGTCAATGAGCAGTTCTTC,CASGVKRGVNEQFF
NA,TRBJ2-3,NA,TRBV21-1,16,TGTGCCAGCAGCAATATCCCAGGGGGGGGGACAGATACGCAGTATTTT,CASSNIPGGGTDTQYF
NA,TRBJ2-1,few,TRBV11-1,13,TGTGCCAGCAGCTTACTTTTCAACAATGAGCAGTTCTTC,CASSLLFNNEQFF
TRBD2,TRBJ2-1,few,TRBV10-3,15,TGTGCCATCAGTGAGCCCGGCGGGGGGGGACACGAGCAGTTCTTC,CAISEPGGGGHEQFF
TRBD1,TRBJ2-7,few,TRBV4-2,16,TGTGCCAGCAGCCAAGAAGCGACAGGGGTAGGTTACGAGCAGTACTTC,CASSQEATGVGYEQYF
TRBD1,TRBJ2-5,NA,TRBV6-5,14,TGTGCCAGCAGTTACCAGGGGGACGGGGAGACCCAGTACTTC,CASSYQGDGETQYF
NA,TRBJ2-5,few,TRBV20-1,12,TGCAGTGCTAGGGGCAGGTTCGAGACCCAGTACTTC,CSARGRFETQYF
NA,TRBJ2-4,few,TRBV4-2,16,TGTGCCAGCAGCCAAGAGCCCGATCTAGCCAAAAACATTCAGTACTTC,CASSQEPDLAKNIQYF
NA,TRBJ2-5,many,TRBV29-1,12,TGCAGCGTTCGGCAGGGCCAAGAGACCCAGTACTTC,CSVRQGQETQYF
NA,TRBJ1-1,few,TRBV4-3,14,TGCGCCAGCAAAACATCCCCTGTGGCCACTGAAGCTTTCTTT,CASKTSPVATEAFF
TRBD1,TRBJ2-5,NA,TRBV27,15,TGTGCCAGCAGGGTGGACAGGGCCCAAGAAGAGACCCAGTACTTC,CASRVDRAQEETQYF
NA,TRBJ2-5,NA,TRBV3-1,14,TGTGCCAGCAGCCACTTAGACAGGCAAGAGACCCAGTACTTC,CASSHLDRQETQYF
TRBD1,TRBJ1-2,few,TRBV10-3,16,TGTGCCATCAGTGAAGTGAGCGGGACAGGATGGCATGGCTACACCTTC,CAISEVSGTGWHGYTF
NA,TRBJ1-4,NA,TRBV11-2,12,TGTGCCAGCAGCGATTATAAAGATGAACTGTTTTTT,CASSDYKDELFF
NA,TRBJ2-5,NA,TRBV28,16,TGTGCCAGCAGTTTAGGGGAAACAGGAAACCAAGAGACCCAGTACTTC,CASSLGETGNQETQYF
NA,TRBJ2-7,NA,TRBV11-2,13,TGTGCCAGCAGCGCACAAATAGAGGACAGTCAGTACTTC,CASSAQIEDSQYF
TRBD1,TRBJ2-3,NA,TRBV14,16,TGTGCCAGCAGGGACAGGGGCAAAATGTGTACAGATACGCAGTATTTT,CASRDRGKMCTDTQYF
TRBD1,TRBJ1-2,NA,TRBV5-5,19,TGTGCCAGCAGCGTCAAACCCCTTATGGGACAGGGGATGATCTATGGCTACACCTTC,CASSVKPLMGQGMIYGYTF
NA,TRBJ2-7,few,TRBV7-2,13,TGTGCCAGCAGCTTACAACCAGGGGACGAGCAGTACTTC,CASSLQPGDEQYF
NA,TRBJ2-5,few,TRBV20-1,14,TGCAGTGCCCTTCGAGGGGGGGTTGAGGAGACCCAGTACTTC,CSALRGGVEETQYF
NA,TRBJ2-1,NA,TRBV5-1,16,TGCGCCAGCAGCTGGGGGGACCGTGGCTCCTACAATGAGCAGTTCTTC,CASSWGDRGSYNEQFF
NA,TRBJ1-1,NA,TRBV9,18,TGTGCCAGCAGCGTCTCCGGGGCACCGGGATATCTCTACACTGAAGCTTTCTTT,CASSVSGAPGYLYTEAFF
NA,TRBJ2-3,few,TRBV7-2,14,TGTGCCAGCCGGGAGACCAGGGCTCAAGATACGCAGTATTTT,CASRETRAQDTQYF
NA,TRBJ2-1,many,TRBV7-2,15,TGTGCCAGCACCCCAATCAGGGCGTCGGTCAATGAGCAGTTCTTC,CASTPIRASVNEQFF
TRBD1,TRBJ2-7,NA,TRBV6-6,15,TGTGCCAGCAGCGGAAGTAGACAGGGGACCTACGAGCAGTACTTC,CASSGSRQGTYEQYF
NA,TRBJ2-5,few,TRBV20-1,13,TGCAGTGCCAAGACAGTAAAACAAGAGACCCAGTACTTC,CSAKTVKQETQYF
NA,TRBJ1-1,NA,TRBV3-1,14,TGTGCCAGCAGCCGTTACAGCCGGAACACTGAAGCTTTCTTT,CASSRYSRNTEAFF
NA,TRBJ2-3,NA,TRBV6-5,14,TGTGCCAGCAGTTACGGGGGATCGGGAGATACGCAGTATTTT,CASSYGGSGDTQYF
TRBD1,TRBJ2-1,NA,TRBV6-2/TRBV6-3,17,TGTGCCAGCAGTTACCTCAAGACAGGGAGCTCCTACAATGAGCAGTTCTTC,CASSYLKTGSSYNEQFF
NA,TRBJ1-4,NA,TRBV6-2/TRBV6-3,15,TGTGCCAGCAGTGTCGCAGGGGCGCGCAATGAAAAACTGTTTTTT,CASSVAGARNEKLFF
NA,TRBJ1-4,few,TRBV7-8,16,TGTGCCAGCAGCCTAAGCCGGAGACAGGAGAATGAAAAACTGTTTTTT,CASSLSRRQENEKLFF
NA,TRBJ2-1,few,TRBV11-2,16,TGTGCCAGCAGCTTAGACCTAGGGGGGGCCTACAATGAGCAGTTCTTC,CASSLDLGGAYNEQFF
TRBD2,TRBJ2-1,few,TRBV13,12,TGTGCCAGCTGCCTCGGGGGGAATGAGCAGTTCTTC,CASCLGGNEQFF
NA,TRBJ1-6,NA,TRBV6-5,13,TGTGCCAGCACCGGGGGGAATAATTCACCCCTCCACTTT,CASTGGNNSPLHF
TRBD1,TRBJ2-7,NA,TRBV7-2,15,TGTGCCAGCAGCTACTGGACAGGTAGCTCCTACGAGCAGTACTTC,CASSYWTGSSYEQYF
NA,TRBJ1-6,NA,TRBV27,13,TGTGCCAGCAGTTGGGGCTCTAATTCACCCCTCCACTTT,CASSWGSNSPLHF
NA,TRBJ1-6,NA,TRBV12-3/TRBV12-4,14,TGTGCCAGCTCGATGGGGTCCTCTAATTCACCCCTCCACTTT,CASSMGSSNSPLHF
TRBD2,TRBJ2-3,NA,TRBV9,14,TGTGCCAGCAGTAGCGGGGGGGACGCAGATACGCAGTATTTT,CASSSGGDADTQYF
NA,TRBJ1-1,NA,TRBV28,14,TGTGCCAGCCTACAACTTACAGATCACACTGAAGCTTTCTTT,CASLQLTDHTEAFF
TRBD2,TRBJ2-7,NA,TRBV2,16,TGTGCCAGCAGTGAGCTAGCGGGATGGATCTACAATGAGCAGTACTTC,CASSELAGWIYNEQYF